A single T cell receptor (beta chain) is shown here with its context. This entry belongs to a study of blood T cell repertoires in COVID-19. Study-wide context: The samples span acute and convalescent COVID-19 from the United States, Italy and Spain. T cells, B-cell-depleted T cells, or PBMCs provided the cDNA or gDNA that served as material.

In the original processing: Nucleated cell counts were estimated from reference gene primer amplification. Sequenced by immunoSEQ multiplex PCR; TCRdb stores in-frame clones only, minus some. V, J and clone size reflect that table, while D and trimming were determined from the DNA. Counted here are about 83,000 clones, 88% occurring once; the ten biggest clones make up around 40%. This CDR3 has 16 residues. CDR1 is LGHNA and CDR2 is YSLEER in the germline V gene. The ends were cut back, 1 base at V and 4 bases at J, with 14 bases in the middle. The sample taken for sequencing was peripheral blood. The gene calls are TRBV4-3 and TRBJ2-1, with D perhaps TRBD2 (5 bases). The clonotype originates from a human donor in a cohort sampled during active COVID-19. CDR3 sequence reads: CASSQGRGNQYNEQFF. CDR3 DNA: TGCGCCAGCAGCCAAGGGAGAGGGAACCAATACAATGAGCAGTTCTTC.